The subject of this entry is one T cell receptor beta chain. The assay was immunoSEQ multiplex PCR, and TCRdb's table has in-frame clones only and misses some. The sample shows around 120,000 clones, 90% of them seen only once. The sample originates from a study of T cell clones after liver transplantation. The length of the CDR3 is 15 residues. V dropped 0 bases and J dropped 0; count of bases not matched to a gene: 5. Per the germline V gene, CDR1 is SQVTM and CDR2 is ANQGSEA. The specimen comprised CD4+ T cells from blood, sampled 12 months after liver transplant. The chain recombines TRBV29-1 with TRBJ2-7; 7 bases align to TRBD2. The source of this sequence is a human patient who received a liver transplant. Some T cells could come from the graft donor. CDR3 bases: TGCAGCGTTGAAGATCAAGCGGGGAGCTCCTACGAGCAGTACTTC. Protein: CSVEDQAGSSYEQYF.